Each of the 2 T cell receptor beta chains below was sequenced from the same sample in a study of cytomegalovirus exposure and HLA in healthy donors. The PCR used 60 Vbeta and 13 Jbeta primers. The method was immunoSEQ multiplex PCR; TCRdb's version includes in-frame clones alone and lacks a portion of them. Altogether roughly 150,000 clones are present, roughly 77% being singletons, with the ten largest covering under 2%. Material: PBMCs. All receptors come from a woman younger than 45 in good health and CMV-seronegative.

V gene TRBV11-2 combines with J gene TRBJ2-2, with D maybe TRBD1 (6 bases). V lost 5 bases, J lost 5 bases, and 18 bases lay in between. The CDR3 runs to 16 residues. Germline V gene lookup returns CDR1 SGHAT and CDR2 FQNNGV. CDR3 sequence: CASSPGRGVGTGELFF. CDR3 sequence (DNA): TGTGCCAGCAGCCCAGGCAGGGGCGTGGGAACCGGGGAGCTGTTTTTT.

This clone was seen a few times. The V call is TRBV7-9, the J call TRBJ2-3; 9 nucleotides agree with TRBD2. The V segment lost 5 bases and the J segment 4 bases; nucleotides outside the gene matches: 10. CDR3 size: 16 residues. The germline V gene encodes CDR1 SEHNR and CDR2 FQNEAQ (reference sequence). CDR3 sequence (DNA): TGTGCCAGCAGCCCCAAGGAGCGGGGGGTGCCAGATACGCAGTATTTT. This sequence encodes CASSPKERGVPDTQYF.